The sequence of this TCR beta chain was determined in a study of shared clonotypes between healthy human individuals. Study information: A few men and a couple of women, aged 18 to 49, were donors.

Clones were sequenced by immunoSEQ multiplex PCR, and TCRdb holds only the in-frame ones, with some missing. The profile shows some 2.4 million clones, approximately 93% of them singletons. The CDR3 totals 14 residues. V lost 11 bases and J lost 4; bases outside the gene matches: 4. Germline V gene sequence: CDR1 SGHTA, CDR2 FQGNSA. The gene calls are TRBV7-2 and TRBJ2-1; 14 nucleotides line up with TRBD2. The sequence was obtained from a man younger than 35 in good health. Some clones in this sample may be carry-over from other donors' samples. Sequenced material: naive CD4+ T cells from PBMCs. Noted subset: CD45RA+ positively selected. CDR3 amino acids: CAVRLAGGYNEQFF. CDR3 in DNA: TGTGCCGTTAGACTAGCGGGGGGGTACAATGAGCAGTTCTTC.